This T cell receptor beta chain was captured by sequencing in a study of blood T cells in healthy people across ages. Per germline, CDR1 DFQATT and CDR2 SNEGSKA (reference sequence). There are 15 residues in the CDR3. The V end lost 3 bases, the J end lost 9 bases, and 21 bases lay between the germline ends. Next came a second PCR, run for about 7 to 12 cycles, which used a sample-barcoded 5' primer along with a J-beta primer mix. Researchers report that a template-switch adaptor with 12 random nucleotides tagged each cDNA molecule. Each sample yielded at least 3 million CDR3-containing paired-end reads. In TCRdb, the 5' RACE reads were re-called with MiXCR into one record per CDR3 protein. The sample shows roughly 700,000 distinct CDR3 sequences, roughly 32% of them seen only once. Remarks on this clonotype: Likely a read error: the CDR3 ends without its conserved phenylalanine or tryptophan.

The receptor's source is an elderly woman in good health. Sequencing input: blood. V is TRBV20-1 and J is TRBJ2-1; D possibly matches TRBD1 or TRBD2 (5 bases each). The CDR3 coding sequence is TGCAGTGCTAGGGACCCGACTTTTGATGGGACTGAGCAGTTCTCC. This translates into CSARDPTFDGTEQFS.